This TCR beta chain was sequenced during a study of T-cell memory formation after mild COVID-19. The germline V gene encodes CDR1 SEHNR and CDR2 FQNEAQ (reference sequence). This CDR3 is built from 16 residues. V was clipped by 5 bases and J by 4 bases; unmatched bases: 11. This clonotype has at least ten counts. Each CDR3 protein gets one entry after TCRdb re-called the 5' RACE reads with MiXCR. The profile shows about 350,000 distinct CDR3 sequences, roughly an eighth of them singletons. The sequenced sample consisted of PBMCs or a T cell subset sorted from them (not recorded which). The TCR was taken from a man younger than 35 who had mild COVID-19 (a few samples of this study predate the infection). Cell type and time point are not known. The chain links TRBV7-9 to TRBJ2-1, with 7 nucleotides matching TRBD1. CDR3 sequence (DNA): TGTGCCAGCAGCCTTCGACAGGGTTGGTCGTACAATGAGCAGTTCTTC. This sequence encodes CASSLRQGWSYNEQFF.